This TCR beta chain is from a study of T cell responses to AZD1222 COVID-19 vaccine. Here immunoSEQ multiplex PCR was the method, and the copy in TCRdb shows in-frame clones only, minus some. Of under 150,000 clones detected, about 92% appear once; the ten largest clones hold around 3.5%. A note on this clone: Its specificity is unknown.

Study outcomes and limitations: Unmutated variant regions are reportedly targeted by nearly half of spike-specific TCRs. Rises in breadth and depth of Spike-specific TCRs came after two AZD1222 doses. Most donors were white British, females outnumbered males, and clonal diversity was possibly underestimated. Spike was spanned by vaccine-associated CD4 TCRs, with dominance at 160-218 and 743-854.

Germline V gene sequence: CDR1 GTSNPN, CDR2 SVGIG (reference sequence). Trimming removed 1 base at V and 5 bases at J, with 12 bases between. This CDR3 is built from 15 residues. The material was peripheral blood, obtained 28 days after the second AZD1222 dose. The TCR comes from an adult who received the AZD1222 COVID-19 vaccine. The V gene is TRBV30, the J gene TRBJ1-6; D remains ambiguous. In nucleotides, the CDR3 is TGTGCCTGGAGTGAGGATGGCAGACATAATTCACCCCTCCACTTT. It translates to CAWSEDGRHNSPLHF.